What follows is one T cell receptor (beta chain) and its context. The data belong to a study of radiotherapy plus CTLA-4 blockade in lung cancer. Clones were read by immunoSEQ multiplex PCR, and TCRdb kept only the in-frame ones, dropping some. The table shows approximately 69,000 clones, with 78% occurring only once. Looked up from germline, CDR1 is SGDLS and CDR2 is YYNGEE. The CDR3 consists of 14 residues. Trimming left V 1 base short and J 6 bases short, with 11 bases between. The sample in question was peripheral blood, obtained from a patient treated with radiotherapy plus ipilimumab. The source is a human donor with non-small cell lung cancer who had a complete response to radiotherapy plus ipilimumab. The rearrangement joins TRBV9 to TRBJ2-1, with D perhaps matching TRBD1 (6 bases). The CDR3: CASSVIQGRNEQFF. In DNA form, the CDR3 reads TGTGCCAGCAGCGTAATACAGGGCCGCAATGAGCAGTTCTTC.